A selection of T cell receptor beta chains follows, all from one sample in a study of Tregs in tolerant kidney transplant recipients. Here immunoSEQ multiplex PCR was the method, and the copy in TCRdb shows in-frame clones only, minus some. The table records around 230,000 clones, around 82% of them present only once. The sequenced material came from CD4+ T cells from blood. The receptors here all came from a human donor in good health. The CDR3 runs from the conserved cysteine through the conserved F or W. D genes are given only for firm matches. Size values are once, few and many counts, or a class for expanded clones, and some rows have none.

d_call clone_size j_call v_call cdr3_aa cdr3_nt
- once TRBJ2-7 TRBV2 CASTQGLSYEQYF TGTGCCAGCACCCAGGGGTTGTCCTACGAGCAGTACTTC
TRBD1 - TRBJ1-2 TRBV2 CASKGGREANYGYTF TGTGCCAGCAAAGGGGGCAGGGAAGCTAACTATGGCTACACCTTC
- - TRBJ2-7 TRBV11-2 CASSPLVGRWQYF TGTGCCAGCAGCCCTCTTGTGGGGAGGTGGCAGTACTTC
TRBD1 - TRBJ1-1 TRBV10-3 CAISGGTGNTEAFF TGTGCCATCAGTGGGGGGACAGGGAACACTGAAGCTTTCTTT
- - TRBJ1-5 TRBV19 CASSSRGGQPQHF TGTGCCAGTAGTAGTAGGGGAGGGCAGCCCCAGCATTTT
- - TRBJ2-7 TRBV7-9 CASSLGPRPYEQYF TGTGCCAGCAGCTTAGGACCCCGGCCCTACGAGCAGTACTTC
- once TRBJ1-2 TRBV30 CAWRDTGSRGYTF TGTGCCTGGAGGGACACCGGGAGCCGCGGCTACACCTTC
TRBD2 - TRBJ2-1 TRBV6-1 CASSEAGRTGGTGRQFF TGTGCCAGCAGTGAAGCGGGGAGGACGGGAGGGACCGGACGGCAGTTCTTC
- once TRBJ2-7 TRBV6-6 CARTDPSYEQYF TGTGCCAGGACAGACCCTAGCTACGAGCAGTACTTC
- once TRBJ2-7 TRBV5-1 CASSPVPDQSYEQYF TGCGCCAGCAGCCCCGTTCCGGACCAGTCCTACGAGCAGTACTTC
- - TRBJ2-7 TRBV6-6 CASSSQAVGGGYEQYF TGTGCCAGCAGTTCCCAAGCGGTCGGAGGGGGCTACGAGCAGTACTTC
TRBD2 - TRBJ2-1 TRBV5-1 CASRLAGADNEQFF TGCGCCAGCAGACTAGCGGGAGCTGACAATGAGCAGTTCTTC
- - TRBJ1-6 TRBV11-2 CASREGGSYNSPLHF TGTGCCAGCAGGGAAGGGGGTTCCTATAATTCACCCCTCCACTTT
- - TRBJ2-1 TRBV4-1 CASSQDRPAVRFF TGTGCCAGCAGCCAAGATAGACCCGCCGTGCGATTCTTC
TRBD1 - TRBJ1-5 TRBV5-1 CASSGGDRAGEPQHF TGCGCCAGCAGCGGCGGGGACAGGGCGGGGGAGCCCCAGCATTTT
TRBD2 - TRBJ2-1 TRBV6-6 CASSSSGIVGNEQFF TGTGCCAGCAGTTCTAGCGGGATAGTCGGCAATGAGCAGTTCTTC
- - TRBJ1-1 TRBV6-5 CASSYEGRGTEAFF TGTGCCAGCAGTTACGAGGGGAGGGGCACTGAAGCTTTCTTT
TRBD1 - TRBJ1-2 TRBV7-9 CASSLSPRAGGRLDYGYTF TGTGCCAGCAGCTTATCACCGCGGGCAGGGGGCAGATTGGACTATGGCTACACCTTC
- - TRBJ1-2 TRBV30 CAWSPQWNGYTF TGTGCCTGGAGCCCCCAATGGAACGGCTACACCTTC
- - TRBJ2-2 TRBV6-5 CASSYEGRVAGELFF TGTGCCAGCAGTTACGAGGGCAGGGTCGCCGGGGAGCTGTTTTTT
TRBD2 - TRBJ2-3 TRBV4-2 CASSPGTTRDTQYF TGTGCCAGCAGCCCTGGGACTACACGAGATACGCAGTATTTT
- - TRBJ2-5 TRBV5-1 CASSRDPGVETQYF TGCGCCAGCAGCCGCGACCCTGGGGTAGAGACCCAGTACTTC
TRBD2 - TRBJ2-7 TRBV7-2 CASSSWTSLHEQYF TGTGCCAGCAGCTCCTGGACTAGCCTCCACGAGCAGTACTTC
- - TRBJ2-7 TRBV25-1 CASSDWGLINEQYF TGTGCCAGCAGTGATTGGGGGCTGATTAACGAGCAGTACTTC
- - TRBJ1-5 TRBV30 CAWSLQGPQPQHF TGTGCCTGGAGCTTACAGGGACCTCAGCCCCAGCATTTT
- - TRBJ2-3 TRBV19 CASSTGSSGDTQYF TGTGCCAGTAGTACAGGATCCTCGGGAGATACGCAGTATTTT
- few TRBJ1-1 TRBV18 CASSLSSSNTEAFF TGTGCCAGCTCACTATCCAGCAGTAACACTGAAGCTTTCTTT
- - TRBJ1-1 TRBV27 CASSSPGTWNTEAFF TGTGCCAGCAGTTCACCCGGGACATGGAACACTGAAGCTTTCTTT
- - TRBJ1-2 TRBV21-1 CASTSADRDGYTF TGTGCCAGCACCTCTGCTGACAGGGATGGCTACACCTTC
- - TRBJ2-2 TRBV7-3 CASSLIRGNTGELFF TGTGCCAGCAGCTTAATTCGGGGGAACACCGGGGAGCTGTTTTTT
TRBD1 - TRBJ2-3 TRBV5-1 CASSLVTGGTDTQYF TGCGCCAGCAGCCTGGTGACAGGGGGCACAGATACGCAGTATTTT
- - TRBJ1-2 TRBV6-5 CASRNSGFRYTF TGTGCCAGCAGGAACTCAGGGTTCCGCTACACCTTC
TRBD2 once TRBJ2-3 TRBV30 CAWRGLAVGTDTQYF TGTGCCTGGAGAGGACTAGCGGTCGGCACAGATACGCAGTATTTT
- - TRBJ2-7 TRBV7-3 CASSMGGPNYEQYF TGTGCCAGCAGTATGGGGGGCCCGAACTACGAGCAGTACTTC
- - TRBJ2-7 TRBV11-2 CASSLVRKYEQYF TGTGCCAGCAGCTTGGTGCGGAAGTACGAGCAGTACTTC
TRBD1 medium-sized TRBJ1-5 TRBV7-2 CASSVRDRGSNQPQHF TGTGCCAGCAGCGTAAGGGACAGGGGTAGCAATCAGCCCCAGCATTTT
- - TRBJ1-2 TRBV27 CASSPTGNYGYTF TGTGCCAGCAGTCCGACAGGCAACTATGGCTACACCTTC